The 10 T cell receptor beta chains in this list originate from one sample, sequenced in a study of blood T cell repertoires in COVID-19. This table comes from immunoSEQ multiplex PCR, and its TCRdb copy is limited to in-frame clones, with some not included. The table shows 200,000 or so clones, with roughly 88% occurring only once. Input material: peripheral blood. These receptors all come from a middle-aged woman who had recovered from COVID-19.

V and J are TRBV11-3 and TRBJ2-2; the D is unclear. Germline V CDR1 and CDR2: SGHNT, YENEEA. This CDR3 has 13 residues. Trimming stripped 7 bases from V and 4 bases from J, with 10 bases between. The CDR3 DNA reads as TGTGCCAGCACCTCCTCCCCCACCGGGGAGCTGTTTTTT. Translated: CASTSSPTGELFF.

The chain has TRBV6-1 and TRBJ1-4; 7 nucleotides agree with TRBD1. The germline gives CDR1 MNHNS, CDR2 SASEGT. CDR3 length: 13 residues. J was trimmed by 13 bases and V by 2 bases; bases with no gene match: 7. CDR3 sequence (DNA): TGTGCCAGCAGTGAAACTTCGGGGACAGCACTGTTTTTT. Protein: CASSETSGTALFF.

Of note for this clone: The junction does not match germline at one end; this may be a read error. The chain combines TRBV4-3 with TRBJ1-5, with a weak D call TRBD1 (6 bases). The CDR3 extends over 14 amino acids. Germline CDR1 reads LGHNA; CDR2 reads YSLEER. The CDR3 DNA reads as TGCGTCAGCAGCCAAGACAGGACTGATCAGCCCCAGCATTTT. It codes for CVSSQDRTDQPQHF.

The chain joins TRBV28 to TRBJ1-5; 7 positions match TRBD1. The V and J ends lost 3 bases and 7 bases, in that order; junction bases with no gene match: 24. This CDR3 has 20 residues. The germline V gene has CDR1 MDHEN and CDR2 SYDVKM. The CDR3 sequence: CASSLGEWDSYTPVSQPQHF. DNA for the CDR3: TGTGCCAGCAGTTTGGGGGAATGGGACAGCTATACACCCGTGAGCCAGCCCCAGCATTTT.

The rearrangement uses TRBV2 and TRBJ1-1; the D gene is possibly TRBD1 (5 bases). This CDR3 has 14 amino acids. Trimming shortened V by 4 bases and J by 0 bases, and 9 bases separated the two germline ends. CDR1 is SNHLY, CDR2 FYNNEI, per germline. The CDR3 bases are TGTGCCAGCAGTGTGGGGGGGATGAACACTGAAGCTTTCTTT. Amino acids: CASSVGGMNTEAFF.

The chain is built from TRBV3-1 (or the pseudogene TRBV3-2) and TRBJ1-1; no reliable D call. Trimming left V 0 bases short and J 5 bases short, with 7 bases between. CDR3 length: 13 amino acids. Germline V gene lookup returns CDR1 LGHDT and CDR2 YNNKEL (reference sequence). The CDR3 nucleotides read TGTGCCAGCAGCCAAGAAGCGAGTACTGAAGCTTTCTTT. The encoded protein is CASSQEASTEAFF.

The table lists this clone with a few counts. This rearrangement joins TRBV19 to TRBJ2-1; 11 bases match TRBD1. CDR3 length: 15 residues. V lost 5 bases, J lost 7 bases, and 7 bases stayed unmatched. Per germline, CDR1 LNHDA and CDR2 SQIVND (reference sequence). For the CDR3, the DNA is TGTGCCAGTAGTTCCGGGACAGGGGGTCGTAATGAGCAGTTCTTC. The encoded protein is CASSSGTGGRNEQFF.

This clone showed up just once. The CDR3 sequence is CASNIDRGNSPLHF. CDR3 DNA sequence: TGTGCCAGCAACATCGACAGGGGAAATTCACCCCTCCACTTT. The chain joins TRBV5-4 to TRBJ1-6, with 8 nucleotides matching TRBD1. CDR3 length: 14 residues. Germline loops: CDR1 SGHNT, CDR2 YYREEE (reference sequence). The V and J ends lost 6 bases and 7 bases, in that order; junction bases with no gene match: 6.

This chain uses TRBV2 with TRBJ2-1, with TRBD1 identical over 11 bases. The junction had 5 bases not matched to a gene; V was cut back by 7 bases and J by 6 bases. Germline V lookup: CDR1 SNHLY, CDR2 FYNNEI. This CDR3 has 14 amino acids. The CDR3 protein is CASKSGTGGNEQFF. DNA for the CDR3: TGTGCCAGCAAATCCGGGACAGGGGGCAATGAGCAGTTCTTC.

CDR3: CASSLAGADTQYF. CDR3 DNA sequence: TGTGCCAGCAGTCTAGCGGGGGCAGATACGCAGTATTTT. The genes are TRBV6-5 and TRBJ2-3; TRBD2 matches at 10 bases. V lost 5 bases to trimming and J lost 4 bases; unmatched junction nucleotides: 0. Germline CDR1 and CDR2: MNHEY and SVGAGI. This CDR3 comprises 13 residues.